These T cell receptor beta chains were read from a single sample in a study of CD8 T cells in Susac syndrome. TCRdb re-called the immunoSEQ multiplex PCR reads through MiXCR, storing one row per CDR3 protein. The sample holds 100,000 to 150,000 distinct CDR3 sequences, approximately 96% seen once. The sequenced sample consisted of CD4+ T cells from PBMCs. Receptors were obtained from a human donor with Susac syndrome. CDR3s include the opening cysteine and the closing phenylalanine or tryptophan. Fields, in order: clone size, D gene, V gene, J gene, CDR3 protein, CDR3 DNA. A D gene is named only where the DNA matches it firmly. The listing skips clone size in some rows; elsewhere it reads once, few, many or a size class.

.	.	TRBV20-1	TRBJ1-2	CSALEAGDNYGYTF	TGCAGTGCCCTGGAGGCAGGGGATAACTATGGCTACACCTTC
once	TRBD1	TRBV7-2	TRBJ2-2	CASSTRPRTGKAGELFF	TGTGCCAGCAGCACACGACCGAGGACAGGAAAGGCCGGGGAGCTGTTTTTT
.	.	TRBV3-1	TRBJ2-1	CASSSVLTYNEQFF	TGTGCCAGCAGCTCCGTCCTTACCTACAATGAGCAGTTCTTC
.	TRBD2	TRBV6-1	TRBJ2-1	CASRPLTSGLYNEQFF	TGTGCCAGCAGGCCTCTGACTAGCGGGCTATACAATGAGCAGTTCTTC
.	.	TRBV20-1	TRBJ2-3	CSAHRSADTQYF	TGCAGTGCCCACAGGAGTGCAGATACGCAGTATTTT
.	.	TRBV20-1	TRBJ1-5	CSARARNNQPQHF	TGCAGTGCTAGAGCTCGGAACAATCAGCCCCAGCATTTT
.	TRBD2	TRBV4-1	TRBJ2-1	CASSQGGGSWYEQFF	TGCGCCAGCAGCCAAGGGGGCGGGAGTTGGTATGAGCAGTTCTTC
.	TRBD2	TRBV9	TRBJ2-2	CASSEKHTSGSYTGELFF	TGTGCCAGCAGCGAGAAGCACACTAGCGGGAGTTACACCGGGGAGCTGTTTTTT
.	.	TRBV6-2/TRBV6-3	TRBJ2-1	CASGSGGSWNEQFF	TGTGCCAGCGGCAGTGGGGGCTCGTGGAATGAGCAGTTCTTC
once	.	TRBV20-1	TRBJ1-1	CSARRGEEAFF	TGCAGTGCTAGGAGGGGAGAGGAAGCTTTCTTT
.	.	TRBV15	TRBJ2-1	CATSSPRGVARHRYNEQFF	TGTGCCACCAGCAGTCCCAGGGGGGTAGCGAGGCATCGATACAATGAGCAGTTCTTC
.	.	TRBV29-1	TRBJ1-1	CSGGGGSNTEAFF	TGCAGCGGGGGTGGAGGGTCCAACACTGAAGCTTTCTTT
.	.	TRBV29-1	TRBJ2-5	CSSDFQETQYF	TGCAGCTCCGACTTCCAAGAGACCCAGTACTTC
.	TRBD2	TRBV30	TRBJ2-3	CAWSGPGLAGADTQYF	TGTGCCTGGAGCGGACCCGGACTAGCGGGAGCTGATACGCAGTATTTT
.	.	TRBV29-1	TRBJ2-5	CSVEGRLSGETQYF	TGCAGCGTTGAGGGCAGGTTGTCAGGAGAGACCCAGTACTTC
.	TRBD2	TRBV10-3	TRBJ2-7	CAISESGLAGDPFSYEQYF	TGTGCCATCAGTGAGTCGGGACTAGCGGGAGACCCTTTCTCCTACGAGCAGTACTTC
.	.	TRBV27	TRBJ1-3	CASSPSGSGNTIYF	TGTGCCAGCAGTCCAAGCGGCTCTGGAAACACCATATATTTT
.	TRBD2	TRBV7-2	TRBJ2-1	CASIGLAGGSSYNEQFF	TGTGCCAGCATCGGACTAGCGGGAGGGAGCTCCTACAATGAGCAGTTCTTC
.	TRBD1	TRBV14	TRBJ1-2	CASSLGGTAYGYTF	TGTGCCAGCAGCCTTGGGGGGACAGCCTATGGCTACACCTTC
few	.	TRBV28	TRBJ2-7	CASSGQRYYEQYF	TGTGCCAGCAGTGGGCAGCGATACTACGAGCAGTACTTC
.	.	TRBV18	TRBJ2-4	CASSPGGATVDIQYF	TGTGCCAGCTCACCAGGGGGGGCAACTGTGGACATTCAGTACTTC
.	.	TRBV2	TRBJ2-3	CASSSTLNTDTQYF	TGTGCCAGCAGTTCCACCCTTAACACAGATACGCAGTATTTT
.	TRBD1	TRBV5-1	TRBJ1-2	CASSWGTGKNGYTF	TGCGCCAGCAGCTGGGGGACAGGGAAGAATGGCTACACCTTC